Presented here are 4 T cell receptor beta chains from one specimen sequenced in a study of blood T cell repertoires in COVID-19. Clones were read by immunoSEQ multiplex PCR, and TCRdb kept only the in-frame ones, dropping some. The table lists fewer than 400,000 clones, 85% of them singletons. The sample taken for sequencing was PBMCs or T cells enriched from blood (not recorded which). These receptors were obtained from a woman between 25 and 40 years old who had been exposed to COVID-19.

CDR3 DNA: TGTGCCTGGAGTGGGACAGGGGTAAATGGCTACACCTTC. Its translation: CAWSGTGVNGYTF. The chain uses TRBV30 and TRBJ1-2, with 9 bases that match TRBD1. This CDR3 is built from 13 residues. Germline loops: CDR1 GTSNPN, CDR2 SVGIG (reference sequence). V dropped 1 base and J dropped 6; count of bases not matched to a gene: 3.

This clone was seen only a few times. The chain carries TRBV11-2 and TRBJ2-1; TRBD2 matches at 13 bases. This CDR3 has 15 residues. The ends lost 2 bases at V and 10 bases at J; junction bases unmatched: 5. Germline V gene sequence: CDR1 SGHAT, CDR2 FQNNGV. The CDR3 coding sequence is TGTGCCAGCAGCTTAACTAGCGGGAGGGCCGAGGAGCAGTTCTTC. This translates into CASSLTSGRAEEQFF.

V is TRBV6-2 or TRBV6-3 and J is TRBJ1-5, with unresolved D. The germline V gene has CDR1 MNHEY and CDR2 SVGEGT. V was trimmed by 4 bases and J by 2 bases, leaving 6 bases between them. The CDR3 length is 13 residues. The chain's CDR3 is CASSWLGNQPQHF. The CDR3 nucleotides read TGTGCCAGCAGTTGGCTGGGCAATCAGCCCCAGCATTTT.

This clone was counted a single time. This rearrangement joins TRBV4-1 to TRBJ1-2; the D gene is possibly TRBD1 (6 bases). CDR3 length equals 13 residues. CDR1 and CDR2 from the germline V gene are MGHRA and YSYEKL. Trimming stripped 5 bases from V and 4 bases from J, with 11 bases between. The CDR3 nucleotides are TGCGCCAGCAGCGCCCGGGACACCTATGGCTACACCTTC. Translating gives CASSARDTYGYTF.